The 27 T cell receptor beta chains given below trace back to one sample, sequenced in a study of cytomegalovirus exposure and HLA in healthy donors. 13 Jbeta primers and 60 Vbeta primers were used for the PCR. TCRdb keeps only in-frame clones here, not all; method: immunoSEQ multiplex PCR. Altogether just over 150,000 clones are present, 65% to 85% being singletons, with the ten largest covering around 6.6%. The material sequenced was PBMCs. These receptors came from a male donor in good health and CMV-seropositive.

This chain connects TRBV19 to TRBJ2-1, with D perhaps matching TRBD2 (6 bases). The CDR3 sequence is 14 residues long. Trimming cost V 7 bases and J 8 bases, with 18 bases left between them. Looked up from germline, CDR1 is LNHDA and CDR2 is SQIVND (reference sequence). The CDR3: CASTDLGGSDEQFF. Here the CDR3 DNA reads TGTGCCAGTACCGACTTAGGAGGGAGCGATGAGCAGTTCTTC.

On this clone: An end of the junction does not agree with germline; a read error may underlie this. The chain recombines TRBV7-7 with TRBJ2-7; 8 bases agree with TRBD2. CDR1 is SSHAT and CDR2 is FNYEAQ in the germline V gene (reference sequence). The CDR3 runs to 13 residues. This CDR3 reads CASSFSRERERYF. CDR3 coding DNA: TGTGCTAGCAGCTTTTCCCGTGAGCGGGAGCGGTACTTC.

The chain combines TRBV6-1 with TRBJ1-1; perhaps TRBD1 as D (5 bases). The ends were cut back, 7 bases at V and 0 bases at J, with 12 bases in the middle. The CDR3 runs to 14 residues. Germline V lookup: CDR1 MNHNS, CDR2 SASEGT. The CDR3 nucleotides are TGTGCCAGCACCCTCGACAGAGTGAACACTGAAGCTTTCTTT. It specifies CASTLDRVNTEAFF.

A few counts support this clone. V gene TRBV9 combines with J gene TRBJ2-2; no firm D call. V lost 1 base to trimming and J lost 4 bases, with 8 bases between them. CDR1 is SGDLS, CDR2 YYNGEE, per germline. This CDR3 contains 14 residues. CDR3 protein: CASSVRSATGELFF. CDR3 DNA sequence: TGTGCCAGCAGCGTACGGAGCGCCACCGGGGAGCTGTTTTTT.

The chain uses TRBV29-1 and TRBJ1-1; the D gene is possibly TRBD1 (5 bases). The CDR3 is made up of 12 amino acids. Per the germline V gene, CDR1 is SQVTM and CDR2 is ANQGSEA. The V end was cut by 5 bases, the J end by 5 bases, with 12 bases between. CDR3 nucleotide sequence: TGCAGCGTTTCTTCTGGGGGGACTGAAGCTTTCTTT. This codes for CSVSSGGTEAFF.

This clone was observed a handful of times. This chain uses TRBV30 with TRBJ2-7, with a tentative D call TRBD2 (6 bases). CDR1 and CDR2 from the germline V gene are GTSNPN and SVGIG (reference sequence). The CDR3 is 14 amino acids. Trimming stripped 4 bases from V and 0 bases from J, with 13 bases between. The CDR3 protein is CAWKAGPSSYEQYF. DNA for the CDR3: TGTGCCTGGAAGGCGGGACCTAGCTCCTACGAGCAGTACTTC. The full variable domain, in which reference TRBV30 and TRBJ2-7 provide the parts outside the CDR3, is SQTIHQWPATLVQPVGSPLSLECTVEGTSNPNLYWYRQAAGRGLQLLFYSVGIGQISSEVPQNLSASRPQDRQFILSSKKLLLSDSGFYLCAWKAGPSSYEQYFGPGTRLTVT.

This clone was picked up a small number of times. The chain is built from TRBV5-1 and TRBJ2-1; 7 bases map to TRBD1. CDR1 is SGHRS, CDR2 YFSETQ, per germline. The J segment lost 8 bases and the V segment lost 4 bases, leaving 12 bases of the junction unmatched. The CDR3 loop spans 15 amino acids. CDR3 DNA sequence: TGCGCCAGCAGCATACGACAGGGTATTGTCGATGAGCAGTTCTTC. It translates to CASSIRQGIVDEQFF.

V usage is TRBV5-1 and J usage is TRBJ1-5; the D gene is possibly TRBD1 (6 bases). This CDR3 contains 14 residues. Trimming left V 9 bases short and J 4 bases short, with 17 bases between. CDR1 and CDR2 (germline): SGHRS, YFSETQ. The CDR3 here is CAIETGQSNQPQHF. As DNA, the CDR3 is TGCGCCATCGAAACCGGACAGAGTAATCAGCCCCAGCATTTT.

V and J are TRBV18 and TRBJ2-7, with D tentatively TRBD1 (6 bases). Germline loops: CDR1 KGHSH, CDR2 LQKENI. The ends were cut back, 2 bases at V and 2 bases at J, with 13 bases in the middle. CDR3 length equals 15 residues. CDR3 residues: CASSPTLQGPYEQYF. The CDR3 DNA follows: TGTGCCAGCTCACCAACCTTACAGGGTCCCTACGAGCAGTACTTC.

The rearrangement links TRBV4-1 to TRBJ1-6; perhaps TRBD1 as D (5 bases). The germline V and J ends were trimmed by 5 bases and 9 bases, with 20 bases remaining between them. Germline V gene lookup returns CDR1 MGHRA and CDR2 YSYEKL. The CDR3 covers 16 residues. The CDR3 coding sequence is TGCGCCAGCAGCTATTCGTCCCAGGGTGCAGGTTCACCCCTCCACTTT. Translated, it gives CASSYSSQGAGSPLHF.

The chain's CDR3 is CASSLRGADTQYF. CDR3 coding DNA: TGTGCCAGCAGCTTAAGAGGAGCAGATACGCAGTATTTT. The chain has TRBV11-1 and TRBJ2-3, with D hard to call. Trimming removed 2 bases from V and 4 bases from J, with 7 bases in between. This CDR3 region has 13 residues. Per germline, CDR1 SGHAT and CDR2 FQDESV (reference sequence).

The chain is built from TRBV19 and TRBJ2-2, with D possibly matching TRBD1 (8 bases). The germline V gene encodes CDR1 LNHDA and CDR2 SQIVND (reference sequence). The ends were cut back, 7 bases at V and 3 bases at J, with 12 bases in the middle. This CDR3 has 14 amino acids. The chain's CDR3 is CASNTGGDTGELFF. CDR3 bases: TGTGCCAGTAACACAGGGGGGGACACCGGGGAGCTGTTTTTT.

This clone was counted a single time. The chain links TRBV28 to TRBJ1-5; 7 bases map to TRBD1. Germline CDR1 and CDR2: MDHEN and SYDVKM. The V gene end was trimmed by 8 bases and the J gene end by 3 bases; junction bases not matched to a gene: 7. This CDR3 region has 14 residues. This chain's CDR3 is CASRDSPFNQPQHF. CDR3 DNA: TGTGCCAGCCGGGACAGCCCATTCAATCAGCCCCAGCATTTT. The full variable domain, its missing parts supplied by reference TRBV28 and TRBJ1-5, is DVKVTQSSRYLVKRTGEKVFLECVQDMDHENMFWYRQDPGLGLRLIYFSYDVKMKEKGDIPEGYSVSREKKERFSLILESASTNQTSMYLCASRDSPFNQPQHFGDGTRLSIL.

This chain links TRBV19 with TRBJ2-7; D is perhaps TRBD1 (5 bases). V was trimmed by 2 bases and J by 2 bases, leaving 13 bases between them. This CDR3 spans 15 amino acids. Germline V lookup: CDR1 LNHDA, CDR2 SQIVND (reference sequence). For the CDR3, the DNA is TGTGCCAGTAGTATACAGGGCCCTCCTCCCTACGAGCAGTACTTC. Translating gives CASSIQGPPPYEQYF.

V gene TRBV4-3 combines with J gene TRBJ2-7; the match to TRBD2 covers 10 bases. This CDR3 has 16 amino acids. The germline CDR1 and CDR2 sequences are LGHNA and YSLEER. V was pared by 0 bases and J by 7 bases, with 9 bases of the junction left unmatched. CDR3 protein: CASSQEALAGSREQYF. As DNA, the CDR3 is TGCGCCAGCAGCCAAGAGGCACTAGCGGGGAGCCGGGAGCAGTACTTC.

This chain uses TRBV6-1 with TRBJ2-1, with 13 bases identical to TRBD2. This CDR3 spans 15 amino acids. Looked up from germline, CDR1 is MNHNS and CDR2 is SASEGT. V lost 6 bases, J lost 5 bases, and 4 bases stayed unmatched. The CDR3 is CASSPGTSGNNEQFF. As DNA, the CDR3 is TGTGCCAGCAGCCCCGGGACTAGCGGGAACAATGAGCAGTTCTTC.

The rearrangement uses TRBV6-5 and TRBJ1-1; TRBD1 is a possible D gene (6 bases). V gave up 10 bases and J gave up 1 base, with 19 bases separating them. Germline V gives CDR1 MNHEY, CDR2 SVGAGI. The CDR3 sequence is 15 residues long. The DNA for the CDR3 is TGTGCCATAGGGGGACCTCCGCTACCGAACACTGAAGCTTTCTTT. It is translated as CAIGGPPLPNTEAFF.

CDR3 nucleotides: TGTGCCAGCAGTTTAAGGGGTTTCACTGAAGCTTTCTTT. Its translation is CASSLRGFTEAFF. V and J are TRBV27 and TRBJ1-1; D is possibly TRBD1 (5 bases). The CDR3 spans 13 residues. Germline values: CDR1 MNHEY, CDR2 SMNVEV (reference sequence). The germline V and J ends were trimmed by 2 bases and 4 bases, with 8 bases remaining between them.

The gene calls are TRBV2 and TRBJ1-2; TRBD1 might be the D (6 bases). CDR1 SNHLY and CDR2 FYNNEI come from the germline V gene. The CDR3 is made up of 14 amino acids. CDR3 nucleotide sequence: TGTAGGGTGACAGGCAACCCCCCTCGCTATGGCTACACCTTC. Its protein is CRVTGNPPRYGYTF.

This clone was recorded once. V is TRBV6-4 and J is TRBJ1-2, with D maybe TRBD1 (6 bases). The CDR3 length is 12 residues. Germline V gives CDR1 MRHNA, CDR2 SNTAGT. The germline V and J ends were trimmed by 7 bases and 6 bases, with 12 bases remaining between them. CDR3 bases: TGTGCCAGCAAAACAGGGAAGGATGGCTACACCTTC. Translated: CASKTGKDGYTF.

The V call is TRBV18, the J call TRBJ2-7; 14 bases map to TRBD2. Per germline, CDR1 KGHSH and CDR2 LQKENI. Trimming cost V 4 bases and J 3 bases; bases outside gene matches: 8. The CDR3 contains 17 residues. The CDR3 DNA follows: TGTGCCAGCTCACTCGAGACTAGCGGGAGGGTCGGCTACGAGCAGTACTTC. Its protein is CASSLETSGRVGYEQYF. Variable domain in full (rest from reference TRBV18 and TRBJ2-7): NAGVMQNPRHLVRRRGQEARLRCSPMKGHSHVYWYRQLPEEGLKFMVYLQKENIIDESGMPKERFSAEFPKEGPSILRIQQVVRGDSAAYFCASSLETSGRVGYEQYFGPGTRLTVT.

The chain recombines TRBV6-1 with TRBJ2-1, with TRBD2 matching 13 bases. In germline, CDR1 is MNHNS, CDR2 SASEGT. The CDR3 is 16 residues long. V gave up 2 bases and J gave up 10 bases; unmatched junction bases: 8. CDR3 region: CASSETGLAGFHEQFF. As DNA, the CDR3 is TGTGCCAGCAGTGAAACGGGACTAGCGGGATTTCACGAGCAGTTCTTC.

The rearrangement links TRBV7-6 to TRBJ2-5, with 10 nucleotides matching TRBD2. The V and J ends lost 4 bases and 4 bases, in that order; junction bases with no gene match: 9. This CDR3 has 16 amino acids. The germline gives CDR1 SGHVS, CDR2 FNYEAQ. CDR3: CASSSASGSYAETQYF. DNA of the CDR3: TGTGCCAGCAGCTCGGCTAGCGGGAGTTATGCAGAGACCCAGTACTTC.

V and J are TRBV7-2 and TRBJ2-7; D gene unclear. Trimming shortened V by 0 bases and J by 7 bases, and 4 bases separated the two germline ends. The CDR3 runs 11 residues. Germline CDR1 SGHTA, CDR2 FQGNSA. CDR3 sequence: CASSLAEEQYF. CDR3 DNA: TGTGCCAGCAGCTTAGCCGAGGAGCAGTACTTC. Drawing the rest from reference TRBV7-2 and TRBJ2-7, the complete variable domain is GAGVSQSPSNKVTEKGKDVELRCDPISGHTALYWYRQSLGQGLEFLIYFQGNSAPDKSGLPSDRFSAERTGGSVSTLTIQRTQQEDSAVYLCASSLAEEQYFGPGTRLTVT.

V and J are TRBV6-1 and TRBJ2-7, with 7 bases matching TRBD1. The CDR3 covers 13 residues. Germline V gene lookup returns CDR1 MNHNS and CDR2 SASEGT. Trimming took 2 bases from V and 5 from J; bases not matched to a gene: 3. CDR3 nucleotide sequence: TGTGCCAGCAGTGAAAGAGACAGGGACGAGCAGTACTTC. As protein: CASSERDRDEQYF.

In this sample, this clone turned up a few times. The chain combines TRBV7-2 with TRBJ2-5, with TRBD1 matching over 9 bases. With V trimmed by 5 bases and J by 8 bases, 9 bases remained unmatched. CDR3 size: 14 residues. Germline V lookup: CDR1 SGHTA, CDR2 FQGNSA. The CDR3: CASSRRRDRETQYF. CDR3 DNA: TGTGCCAGCAGCCGTCGTCGGGACAGGGAAACCCAGTACTTC.

V usage is TRBV19 and J usage is TRBJ2-3; 11 bases are a match to TRBD2. Germline V gene sequence: CDR1 LNHDA, CDR2 SQIVND (reference sequence). V dropped 3 bases and J dropped 3; count of bases not matched to a gene: 8. This CDR3 is built from 17 residues. The CDR3 protein is CASSIAASGRWTDTQYF. The CDR3 DNA follows: TGTGCCAGTAGTATCGCGGCTAGCGGGAGGTGGACAGATACGCAGTATTTT.